Below are 29 T cell receptor beta chains sequenced from a single sample in a study of TIL therapy for anti-PD-1-resistant metastatic lung cancer. Time point described: pre-treatment sample, taken before nivolumab and TIL therapy. The immunoSEQ assay was v3. Here immunoSEQ multiplex PCR was the method, and the copy in TCRdb shows in-frame clones only, minus some. The sample shows approximately 10,000 clones, around 80% of them seen only once. Sequencing used blood, obtained at baseline. The origin of the receptors is a person between 25 and 80 years old with non-small cell lung cancer.

V and J are TRBV15 and TRBJ2-2; TRBD2 matches 10 bases. V lost 3 bases and J lost 7; bases outside the gene matches: 5. CDR1 is LNHNV, CDR2 YYDKDF, per germline (reference sequence). The CDR3 runs 15 residues. In DNA form, the CDR3 reads TGTGCCACCAGCAGCCAGCGGGAGGGTCTCGGGGAGCTGTTTTTT. This sequence encodes CATSSQREGLGELFF.

This clone has a single count. The chain links TRBV11-3 to TRBJ2-5; a possible D gene is TRBD2 (6 bases). Trimming took 6 bases from V and 5 from J, leaving 13 bases between them. The germline CDR1 and CDR2 sequences are SGHNT and YENEEA. CDR3 size: 13 residues. The CDR3 is CASSWTEGETQYF. The CDR3 DNA follows: TGTGCCAGCAGTTGGACGGAGGGGGAGACCCAGTACTTC.

Only a few counts were recorded for this clone. The chain links TRBV19 to TRBJ1-2; D is ambiguous. Germline V gives CDR1 LNHDA, CDR2 SQIVND (reference sequence). There are 11 residues in the CDR3. The V end lost 3 bases, the J end lost 7 bases, and 6 bases lay between the germline ends. CDR3: CASSILFGYTF. CDR3 nucleotides: TGTGCCAGTAGTATTTTGTTTGGCTACACCTTC.

The rearrangement links TRBV5-1 to TRBJ2-1, with D uncertain. The CDR3 length is 17 residues. Germline V CDR1 and CDR2: SGHRS, YFSETQ. Trimming shortened V by 0 bases and J by 0 bases, and 13 bases separated the two germline ends. CDR3 nucleotides: TGCGCCAGCAGCTTGGTGGGGTCTCGAAGCTCCTACAATGAGCAGTTCTTC. Its protein product is CASSLVGSRSSYNEQFF.

The chain joins TRBV25-1 to TRBJ1-1; 8 bases line up with TRBD1. Trimming at V came to 7 bases and at J to 3 bases, leaving 4 bases not matched to a gene. Germline lookup yields CDR1 MGHDK and CDR2 SYGVNS. This CDR3 has 13 residues. DNA of the CDR3: TGTGCCAGCAAAGGACAGGGTGACACTGAAGCTTTCTTT. This encodes CASKGQGDTEAFF.

This chain joins TRBV7-9 and TRBJ1-2; D possibly corresponds to TRBD1 (5 bases). The CDR3 loop spans 15 amino acids. Trimming pared 7 bases from V and 1 base from J, leaving 16 bases between. CDR1 is SEHNR and CDR2 is FQNEAQ in the germline V gene (reference sequence). The CDR3 DNA reads TGTGCCAGCATGCAACTCGGGGCCGTTAACTATGGCTACACCTTC. This gives the protein CASMQLGAVNYGYTF.

On this clone itself: Relative to the germline gene, one junction end is altered; a read error may explain this. The chain combines TRBV7-3 with TRBJ1-1; 7 bases are a match to TRBD1. Germline V gene sequence: CDR1 SGHTA, CDR2 FQGTGA. This CDR3 has 16 amino acids. The CDR3 DNA reads TGCGCCAGCAGCCAAGATACAGGGGCAAGGAACACTGAAGCTTTCTTT. It is translated as CASSQDTGARNTEAFF.

This sequence joins TRBV4-3 and TRBJ1-5; 8 positions agree with TRBD1. This CDR3 has 14 amino acids. In germline, CDR1 is LGHNA, CDR2 YSLEER. V shed 4 bases and J 5 bases; nucleotides not matched to a gene: 4. The CDR3: CASSPGTGHQPQHF. DNA of the CDR3: TGCGCCAGCAGCCCAGGGACAGGTCATCAGCCCCAGCATTTT.

The J gene is TRBJ2-7, the V gene TRBV11-2, with TRBD2 matching over 10 bases. Germline CDR1 reads SGHAT; CDR2 reads FQNNGV. This CDR3 has 15 amino acids. J was trimmed by 4 bases and V by 3 bases; bases with no gene match: 6. The CDR3: CASSFQREGLYEQYF. The CDR3 DNA sequence: TGTGCCAGCAGCTTTCAGCGGGAGGGCCTTTACGAGCAGTACTTC.

The chain joins TRBV5-6 to TRBJ2-7, with D perhaps matching TRBD1 or TRBD2 (5 bases each). This CDR3 has 12 residues. The V end lost 0 bases, the J end lost 5 bases, and 6 bases lay between the germline ends. CDR1 SGHDT and CDR2 YYEEEE come from the germline V gene. DNA of the CDR3: TGTGCCAGCAGCTTGGGGGACCACGAGCAGTACTTC. This codes for CASSLGDHEQYF. The complete variable domain, with remaining parts taken from reference TRBV5-6 and TRBJ2-7, reads DAGVTQSPTHLIKTRGQQVTLRCSPKSGHDTVSWYQQALGQGPQFIFQYYEEEERQRGNFPDRFSGHQFPNYSSELNVNALLLGDSALYLCASSLGDHEQYFGPGTRLTVT.

The chain carries TRBV4-3 and TRBJ2-1; D remains unclear. The ends were cut back, 0 bases at V and 7 bases at J, with 13 bases in the middle. CDR1 and CDR2 (germline): LGHNA, YSLEER. This CDR3 region has 15 residues. In DNA form, the CDR3 reads TGCGCCAGCAGCCAAGATGGGGTACGAATGAATGAGCAGTTCTTC. As protein: CASSQDGVRMNEQFF.

This chain connects TRBV30 to TRBJ2-5, with D perhaps matching TRBD1 (6 bases). The CDR3 contains 13 residues. CDR1 is GTSNPN, CDR2 SVGIG, per germline (reference sequence). With 8 bases removed from V and 2 bases from J, the gap between germline ends came to 15 bases. CDR3 in DNA: TGTGCCAGATCGACAGGCCCTCAAGAGACCCAGTACTTC. The encoded protein is CARSTGPQETQYF.

V gene TRBV4-1 combines with J gene TRBJ2-7, with 10 bases matching TRBD2. Unmatched junction bases numbered 2, after V lost 1 base and J lost 2 bases. The CDR3 extends over 15 amino acids. Germline values: CDR1 MGHRA, CDR2 YSYEKL. The CDR3 DNA reads as TGCGCCAGCAGCCAAGCGGGGACTAGCGCCTACGAGCAGTACTTC. The encoded protein is CASSQAGTSAYEQYF.

V gene TRBV7-9 combines with J gene TRBJ2-7; 8 bases are shared with TRBD1. The germline CDR1 and CDR2 sequences are SEHNR and FQNEAQ (reference sequence). The CDR3 is 17 residues long. J gave up 3 bases and V 0 bases, and 10 bases lay outside the gene matches. CDR3 amino acids: CASSLAPGQASFYEQYF. Here the CDR3 DNA reads TGTGCCAGCAGCTTAGCGCCGGGACAGGCCTCTTTCTACGAGCAGTACTTC.

This clone was found once. The CDR3 DNA sequence: TGCAGCGTTGAAGATCGCGGCGCAGGGGGGTCTTCCTATGGAAACACCATATATTTT. Protein product: CSVEDRGAGGSSYGNTIYF. This chain uses TRBV29-1 with TRBJ1-3; 7 nucleotides align to TRBD1. Losses at the gene ends were 0 bases for V and 3 bases for J; bases not matched to a gene: 17. The length of the CDR3 is 19 residues. Germline CDR1 and CDR2: SQVTM and ANQGSEA.

The chain combines TRBV7-8 with TRBJ1-1, with D perhaps TRBD1 (6 bases). Germline assignment: CDR1 SGHVS and CDR2 FQNEAQ. Trimming stripped 6 bases from V and 4 bases from J, with 18 bases between. This CDR3 has 15 residues. Written as DNA, the CDR3 is TGTGCCAGCAGACATAAACAGGGTATCGTCACTGAAGCTTTCTTT. Its protein is CASRHKQGIVTEAFF.

This clone was observed a few times. The chain uses TRBV4-2 and TRBJ2-7; 12 nucleotides agree with TRBD2. The V gene end was trimmed by 0 bases and the J gene end by 7 bases; junction bases not matched to a gene: 4. The CDR3 is 15 amino acids. Germline loops: CDR1 LGHNA, CDR2 YNFKEQ. The CDR3 coding sequence is TGTGCCAGCAGCCAAGAAGCTAGCGGGAGGGGGGAGCAGTACTTC. Translation: CASSQEASGRGEQYF.

This chain joins TRBV5-1 and TRBJ1-3; D might be TRBD1 (5 bases). Trimming removed 0 bases at V and 15 bases at J, with 13 bases between. The germline V gene encodes CDR1 SGHRS and CDR2 YFSETQ. This CDR3 comprises 12 residues. The CDR3 loop is CASSLAQGKRYF. CDR3 DNA sequence: TGCGCCAGCAGCTTGGCCCAGGGCAAGAGATATTTT.

J is TRBJ1-1 and V is TRBV18; no clear D gene. This CDR3 is built from 14 residues. The germline V gene encodes CDR1 KGHSH and CDR2 LQKENI. Trimming removed 4 bases at V and 1 base at J, with 10 bases between. The CDR3 loop is CASSRSGANTEAFF. The CDR3 DNA reads as TGTGCCAGCTCACGTTCTGGAGCGAACACTGAAGCTTTCTTT.

The V call is TRBV7-9, the J call TRBJ1-2; a possible D gene is TRBD1 (6 bases). Germline CDR1 is SEHNR and CDR2 is FQNEAQ (reference sequence). The V gene lost 2 bases and the J gene lost 7 bases, with 14 bases spanning the gap. This CDR3 has 14 residues. As DNA, the CDR3 is TGTGCCAGCAGCTTAAACGCAGGGGAAGGTGGCTACACCTTC. This translates into CASSLNAGEGGYTF.

V usage is TRBV4-1 and J usage is TRBJ2-7; unclear D gene. The V gene's germline CDR1 is MGHRA and CDR2 YSYEKL. V lost 0 bases to trimming and J lost 3 bases, with 12 bases between them. CDR3 size: 15 residues. The chain's CDR3 is CASSQDLAELYEQYF. In DNA form, the CDR3 reads TGCGCCAGCAGCCAAGATCTTGCGGAGCTCTACGAGCAGTACTTC.

This clone came up a few times. The V call is TRBV7-9, the J call TRBJ2-7; D may be TRBD2 (5 bases). The CDR3 extends over 14 amino acids. Germline CDR1 is SEHNR and CDR2 is FQNEAQ (reference sequence). V was shortened by 4 bases and J by 4 bases, with 14 bases between the two germline ends. The CDR3 coding sequence is TGTGCCAGCAGCTCCCGGTTGGGCGGGTACGAGCAGTACTTC. It translates to CASSSRLGGYEQYF.

The rearrangement links TRBV7-6 to TRBJ2-1, with a tentative D call TRBD2 (6 bases). Per the germline V gene, CDR1 is SGHVS and CDR2 is FNYEAQ. The V gene lost 4 bases and the J gene lost 2 bases, with 12 bases spanning the gap. This CDR3 is 15 amino acids long. The CDR3 loop reads CASSSTRLAYNEQFF. As DNA, the CDR3 is TGTGCCAGCAGCTCCACCAGACTAGCCTACAATGAGCAGTTCTTC.

The V call is TRBV7-9, the J call TRBJ1-2; 7 nucleotides match TRBD1. The CDR3 contains 13 residues. CDR1 and CDR2 from the germline V gene are SEHNR and FQNEAQ (reference sequence). V shed 6 bases and J 5 bases; nucleotides not matched to a gene: 6. CDR3 nucleotide sequence: TGTGCCAGCAGACAAGGGACAGATTATGGCTACACCTTC. It translates to CASRQGTDYGYTF.

The chain has TRBV10-3 and TRBJ2-5; 10 bases line up with TRBD1. The germline V gene has CDR1 ENHRY and CDR2 SYGVKD. The CDR3 spans 14 residues. Losses at the gene ends were 6 bases for V and 5 bases for J; bases not matched to a gene: 6. DNA for the CDR3: TGTGCCATCAGCAGACAGGGGGCTCAGGAGACCCAGTACTTC. Protein: CAISRQGAQETQYF.

The V call is TRBV5-8, the J call TRBJ2-2; 8 nucleotides align to TRBD1. Germline CDR1 SGHTS, CDR2 YDEGEE. The CDR3 covers 16 residues. The trim removed 2 bases at V and 4 bases at J, leaving 7 bases unmatched. In DNA, the CDR3 is TGTGCCAGCAGCTTAGGCAGGGGGCTGAGCACCGGGGAGCTGTTTTTT. The encoded protein is CASSLGRGLSTGELFF.

The V gene is TRBV2, the J gene TRBJ2-1; 9 bases match TRBD1. The CDR3 runs 14 residues. V was pared by 7 bases and J by 2 bases, with 3 bases of the junction left unmatched. Per germline, CDR1 SNHLY and CDR2 FYNNEI. DNA for the CDR3: TGTGCCAGCAATCGACAGGGGGCCTACAATGAGCAGTTCTTC. Translating gives CASNRQGAYNEQFF.

V gene TRBV5-4 combines with J gene TRBJ1-1; 9 nucleotides align to TRBD1. The CDR3 is 15 residues long. V gave up 0 bases and J gave up 3 bases; unmatched junction bases: 3. Germline V gene lookup returns CDR1 SGHNT and CDR2 YYREEE (reference sequence). The CDR3 DNA reads TGTGCCAGCAGCTTGGACAGGGGGCAGGACACTGAAGCTTTCTTT. Its protein is CASSLDRGQDTEAFF.

This chain links TRBV4-3 with TRBJ1-2; 10 bases map to TRBD1. J gave up 4 bases and V 2 bases, and 7 bases lay outside the gene matches. Germline V lookup: CDR1 LGHNA, CDR2 YSLEER. The CDR3 consists of 16 residues. The CDR3 reads CASSQSGTGAPYGYTF. The CDR3 DNA reads as TGCGCCAGCAGCCAATCCGGGACAGGGGCCCCCTATGGCTACACCTTC.